The T cell receptor (beta chain) described here comes from a study of glioma-infiltrating T cells. Study-level findings and limits: Gliomas, especially low-grade, showed above-expected tissue-blood divergence; non-neoplastic patients showed below. CDR3 overlap between tissue and blood was very small.

Worth noting for this clonotype: Its antigen is still unknown. A much larger clone lies a single base off, so this may be a read error.

Using RNA template, CDR3s of TCR alpha and beta were amplified with iRepertoire arm-PCR. One-step reverse transcription and amplification started from approximately 100-400 ng of tissue mRNA or PBMC total RNA. TCRdb processed the multiplex PCR reads anew with MiXCR; each CDR3 protein has one entry. The repertoire holds fewer than 200,000 distinct CDR3 sequences, 43% seen once, with around 5% in the top ten. The CDR3 has 12 amino acids. The germline gives CDR1 KGHSH, CDR2 LQKENI. Trimming took 5 bases from V and 1 from J, leaving 5 bases between them. The material sequenced was glioma tissue, nonneoplastic brain tissue, or PBMCs (not recorded which). The chain links TRBV18 to TRBJ1-2, with D uncertain. This TCR came from a human donor with low-grade glioma or glioblastoma, undergoing nonglioma brain surgery, or in good health (not recorded which). CDR3: CASSSFNYGYTF. Here the CDR3 DNA reads TGTGCCAGCTCATCGTTTAACTATGGCTACACCTTC.